The next 13 T cell receptor beta chains were all read from a single sample in a study of CD8+CD57+ T cells in acquired aplastic anemia. Genomic DNA, the template, was used for profiling of the TCR beta VDJ and CDR3. TCRdb analysed the reads with MiXCR anew, one entry per CDR3 protein. Altogether over 250,000 distinct CDR3 sequences are present, around three fifths being singletons, with the ten largest covering around 1.2%. The patients chosen for sequencing had shown expansion of CD8+CD57+ cells (detected by flow cytometry). The specimen sequenced was sorted CD4+, CD8+, or CD8+CD57+ T cells (not recorded which) from PBMCs. Receptors were obtained from a human donor with aplastic anemia.

As regards this clonotype: No conserved phenylalanine or tryptophan ends this CDR3, so it is likely a read error. It is unclear where the CDR3 begins or ends on the DNA, so no DNA is shown, and the CDR3 is as TCRdb lists it. The chain joins TRBV19 to TRBJ2-7; the D segment call TRBD1 is taken from the table without a DNA check. The CDR3 contains 8 residues when both ends are counted. The germline V gene encodes CDR1 LNHDA and CDR2 SQIVND (reference sequence). The CDR3 loop reads CASRLSDR.

For this clonotype: Compared with germline, one end of the junction differs, possibly owing to a read error. This CDR3 is CAISGGVRPDF. CDR3 nucleotide sequence: TGTGCCATCAGTGGCGGGGTCCGGCCAGACTTC. V is TRBV10-3 and J is TRBJ2-1; D is perhaps TRBD2 (6 bases). The V gene's germline CDR1 is ENHRY and CDR2 SYGVKD. The CDR3 has 11 amino acids.

The chain joins TRBV20-1 to TRBJ2-7; D is unresolved. The CDR3 sequence is 15 residues long. V was cut by 1 base and J by 1 base, with 14 bases left in between. Germline-derived CDR1 and CDR2 are DFQATT and SNEGSKA (reference sequence). The CDR3 sequence is CSARVGQRASYEQYF. In nucleotides, the CDR3 is TGCAGTGCTAGAGTGGGCCAACGCGCTTCCTACGAGCAGTACTTC.

This clonotype showed up just a few times. A much larger clone differs from this one at a single base, so this may be a read error. The gene calls are TRBV11-2 and TRBJ2-2; weak D call: TRBD2 (6 bases). The CDR3 sequence is 15 residues long. CDR1 is SGHAT and CDR2 is FQNNGV in the germline V gene. CDR3 protein: CASSLAGGNTGGLFF. Written as DNA, the CDR3 is TGTGCCAGCAGCTTAGCAGGCGGCAACACCGGGGGGCTGTTTTTT. The variable domain in full, completed from reference TRBV11-2 and TRBJ2-2, reads EAGVAQSPRYKIIEKRQSVAFWCNPISGHATLYWYQQILGQGPKLLIQFQNNGVVDDSQLPKDRFSAERLKGVDSTLKIQPAKLEDSAVYLCASSLAGGNTGGLFFGEGSRLTVL.

This clonotype was detected a few times. The gene calls are TRBV5-1 and TRBJ1-5; the D gene is possibly TRBD1 (6 bases). The CDR3 has 13 amino acids. V lost 3 bases, J lost 11 bases, and 15 bases lay in between. CDR1 is SGHRS and CDR2 is YFSETQ in the germline V gene. Here the CDR3 reads CASSSELGGTQHF. DNA of the CDR3: TGCGCCAGCAGCTCTGAGCTGGGGGGCACCCAGCATTTT.

The chain employs TRBV25-1 and TRBJ2-7; D gene uncertain. V lost 1 base and J lost 2, with 9 bases in between. The CDR3 spans 14 residues. Per the germline V gene, CDR1 is MGHDK and CDR2 is SYGVNS. The CDR3 protein is CASSELGQTYEQYF. In DNA form, the CDR3 reads TGTGCCAGCAGTGAATTGGGTCAGACCTACGAGCAGTACTTC.

This clonotype has a handful of counts. The chain carries TRBV6-5 and TRBJ2-5; tentative D call: TRBD2 (5 bases). This CDR3 comprises 13 residues. The V gene lost 6 bases and the J gene lost 5 bases, with 13 bases spanning the gap. In germline, CDR1 is MNHEY, CDR2 SVGAGI. CDR3 sequence reads: CASSVDGVETQYF. The CDR3 DNA follows: TGTGCCAGCAGCGTAGACGGGGTGGAGACCCAGTACTTC.

In its sample, this clonotype was seen many times. A much larger clone lies one base from this, so it may be a read error. The gene calls are TRBV20-1 and TRBJ1-6, with D unresolved. The V gene's germline CDR1 is DFQATT and CDR2 SNEGSKA (reference sequence). This CDR3 has 13 residues. The ends were cut back, 6 bases at V and 6 bases at J, with 12 bases in the middle. This CDR3 is CSACSEFNSPLHF. CDR3 DNA sequence: TGCAGTGCCTGCTCGGAGTTTAATTCACCCCTCCACTTT.

This clonotype is a singleton in its sample. The chain carries TRBV10-2 and TRBJ2-7, with D tentatively TRBD2 (7 bases). Trimming removed 6 bases from V and 3 bases from J, with 15 bases in between. Germline V lookup: CDR1 WSHSY, CDR2 SAAADI. This CDR3 is 14 amino acids long. CDR3 DNA: TGCGCCAGCAGGGAGGGGGGGGTGGACTACGAGCAGTACTTC. Translated, it gives CASREGGVDYEQYF.

V usage is TRBV9 and J usage is TRBJ2-5; D may be TRBD1 or TRBD2 (5 bases each). V was shortened by 3 bases and J by 5 bases, with 11 bases between the two germline ends. This CDR3 has 13 residues. Per the germline V gene, CDR1 is SGDLS and CDR2 is YYNGEE. The CDR3 bases are TGTGCCAGCAGCGCTCCCAGGGAGGAGACCCAGTACTTC. It yields the protein CASSAPREETQYF. The full variable domain, rest sourced from reference TRBV9 and TRBJ2-5, is DSGVTQTPKHLITATGQRVTLRCSPRSGDLSVYWYQQSLDQGLQFLIQYYNGEERAKGNILERFSAQQFPDLHSELNLSSLELGDSALYFCASSAPREETQYFGPGTRLLVL.

This clonotype was picked up many times. The gene calls are TRBV7-2 and TRBJ2-4, with 9 bases lining up with TRBD1. This CDR3 region has 15 residues. Trimming cost V 2 bases and J 13 bases; bases outside gene matches: 12. Germline assignment: CDR1 SGHTA and CDR2 FQGNSA. The CDR3 here is CASSLLSGQGVGQYF. CDR3 sequence (DNA): TGTGCCAGCAGCTTATTGTCGGGACAGGGCGTAGGACAGTACTTC.

The chain employs TRBV2 and TRBJ2-7, with D possibly being TRBD1 (6 bases). Trimming removed 6 bases from V and 4 bases from J, with 16 bases in between. From germline, CDR1 is SNHLY and CDR2 FYNNEI. The CDR3 contains 14 residues. The CDR3 region is CASRTVKTGYEQYF. CDR3 nucleotides: TGTGCCAGCAGGACAGTAAAAACAGGGTACGAGCAGTACTTC. Combining the CDR3 with reference TRBV2 and TRBJ2-7 gives the whole variable domain EPEVTQTPSHQVTQMGQEVILRCVPISNHLYFYWYRQILGQKVEFLVSFYNNEISEKSEIFDDQFSVERPDGSNFTLKIRSTKLEDSAMYFCASRTVKTGYEQYFGPGTRLTVT.

The chain joins TRBV6-5 to TRBJ2-4, with D tentatively TRBD2 (5 bases). There are 16 residues in the CDR3. Trimming removed 8 bases from V and 6 bases from J, with 23 bases in between. The germline CDR1 and CDR2 sequences are MNHEY and SVGAGI. CDR3 bases: TGTGCCAGCTTGATGGAAAGGGTTCGGAGGAGAAACATTCAGTACTTC. Protein: CASLMERVRRRNIQYF.